This T cell receptor (beta chain) was found in a study of CD8 T cells in Susac syndrome. Study-wide results and caveats: It was acknowledged in the study that its TCR sequencing and HLA analysis involved a relatively small number of individuals.

A word on this clonotype: As yet, its antigen is unknown.

Germline CDR1 reads MNHEY; CDR2 reads SVGAGI. The CDR3 is 15 residues long. V was trimmed by 7 bases and J by 3 bases, leaving 18 bases between them. Random hexamers served to reverse transcribe roughly 0.45 to 1 ug RNA. From the immunoSEQ multiplex PCR reads, TCRdb called clonotypes with MiXCR, one entry per CDR3 protein. This repertoire shows some 100,000 distinct CDR3 sequences, about 92% found once; its top ten account for 0.093%. This sequence was found in a human donor with multiple sclerosis. Sequencing was performed on CD4+ T cells from PBMCs. The chain carries TRBV6-5 and TRBJ1-2; possibly TRBD1 for D (6 bases). The CDR3 bases are TGTGCCAGCACAGACCGGGACACATCAGACTATGGCTACACCTTC. Its protein is CASTDRDTSDYGYTF.